Listed below are T cell receptor beta chains from one sample, sequenced in a study of identical twins. TCRdb fed the 5' RACE reads into MiXCR, producing one record per CDR3 protein. Found here are fewer than 800,000 distinct CDR3 sequences, under 8.5% of them singletons; the top ten hold 1.6%. These same records also appear under a second study, on yellow fever vaccine responses in identical twins.

Source material: PBMCs. The receptor set was obtained from a young woman in good health. Both conserved end residues are part of each CDR3. The D gene is left open where the match is weak. The size of a clone is reported for some rows only, either as once, few or many, or as a class for expanded clones.

V gene: TRBV20-1; J gene: TRBJ1-5; clone size: many; D gene: .; CDR3 protein: CSARDSPSTGFSNQPQHF; CDR3 DNA: TGCAGTGCTAGAGATTCCCCCTCGACTGGGTTTAGCAATCAGCCCCAGCATTTT
V gene: TRBV5-1; J gene: TRBJ2-2; clone size: many; D gene: .; CDR3 protein: CASSLAGQAGELFF; CDR3 DNA: TGCGCCAGCAGCTTGGCCGGTCAGGCCGGGGAGCTGTTTTTT
V gene: TRBV12-3/TRBV12-4; J gene: TRBJ2-5; clone size: many; D gene: .; CDR3 protein: CASSGGPPSQETQYF; CDR3 DNA: TGTGCCAGCAGTGGAGGTCCCCCATCCCAAGAGACCCAGTACTTC
V gene: TRBV15; J gene: TRBJ2-1; clone size: few; D gene: .; CDR3 protein: CATSSLGPSSYNEQFF; CDR3 DNA: TGTGCCACCAGCTCCCTGGGGCCCAGCTCCTACAATGAGCAGTTCTTC
V gene: TRBV6-1; J gene: TRBJ2-7; clone size: few; D gene: .; CDR3 protein: CASSPQGTSYEQYF; CDR3 DNA: TGTGCCAGCAGTCCTCAAGGGACCTCCTACGAGCAGTACTTC
V gene: TRBV4-2; J gene: TRBJ1-1; clone size: many; D gene: .; CDR3 protein: CASSQDPVWNTEAFF; CDR3 DNA: TGTGCCAGCAGCCAAGACCCAGTATGGAACACTGAAGCTTTCTTT
V gene: TRBV5-4; J gene: TRBJ2-5; clone size: .; D gene: TRBD1; CDR3 protein: CASSLAETGQETQYF; CDR3 DNA: TGTGCCAGCAGCTTGGCCGAGACAGGGCAGGAGACCCAGTACTTC
V gene: TRBV20-1; J gene: TRBJ2-7; clone size: many; D gene: TRBD2; CDR3 protein: CSARDRAGVGYEQYF; CDR3 DNA: TGCAGTGCTAGAGATCGCGCGGGAGTTGGGTACGAGCAGTACTTC
V gene: TRBV7-3; J gene: TRBJ2-2; clone size: many; D gene: TRBD2; CDR3 protein: CASSHNGGTGELFF; CDR3 DNA: TGTGCCAGCAGTCACAACGGGGGGACCGGGGAGCTGTTTTTT
V gene: TRBV20-1; J gene: TRBJ2-5; clone size: few; D gene: .; CDR3 protein: CSAREGGGGKSQETQYF; CDR3 DNA: TGCAGTGCTAGAGAAGGTGGTGGCGGTAAGAGTCAAGAGACCCAGTACTTC
V gene: TRBV12-3/TRBV12-4; J gene: TRBJ1-1; clone size: few; D gene: .; CDR3 protein: CASRPEVRSTEAFF; CDR3 DNA: TGTGCCAGCAGGCCTGAGGTACGATCCACTGAAGCTTTCTTT
V gene: TRBV20-1; J gene: TRBJ2-1; clone size: .; D gene: TRBD1; CDR3 protein: CSPPTGQSSYNEQFF; CDR3 DNA: TGCAGCCCCCCGACGGGACAGAGCTCCTACAATGAGCAGTTCTTC
V gene: TRBV5-1; J gene: TRBJ2-3; clone size: many; D gene: .; CDR3 protein: CASSLGRAATDTQYF; CDR3 DNA: TGCGCCAGCAGCTTGGGCAGGGCGGCGACAGATACGCAGTATTTT
V gene: TRBV12-3/TRBV12-4; J gene: TRBJ2-3; clone size: once; D gene: TRBD1; CDR3 protein: CASSLAQGALDHTDTQYF; CDR3 DNA: TGTGCCAGCAGTTTAGCGCAGGGGGCGCTGGATCACACAGATACGCAGTATTTT
V gene: TRBV5-1; J gene: TRBJ1-2; clone size: few; D gene: .; CDR3 protein: CASSLEAGPGRGYTF; CDR3 DNA: TGCGCCAGCAGCTTGGAGGCCGGGCCCGGACGCGGCTACACCTTC
V gene: TRBV14; J gene: TRBJ2-1; clone size: few; D gene: .; CDR3 protein: CASSRGALILNEQFF; CDR3 DNA: TGTGCCAGCAGTCGAGGGGCCCTGATCCTGAATGAGCAGTTCTTC
V gene: TRBV14; J gene: TRBJ2-1; clone size: few; D gene: TRBD2; CDR3 protein: CASSQDLYSGGTYNEQFF; CDR3 DNA: TGTGCCAGCAGCCAAGACCTCTATAGCGGGGGGACCTACAATGAGCAGTTCTTC
V gene: TRBV12-3/TRBV12-4; J gene: TRBJ2-1; clone size: few; D gene: TRBD2; CDR3 protein: CASSPLAGASSYNEQFF; CDR3 DNA: TGTGCCAGCAGTCCCTTAGCGGGAGCCAGCTCCTACAATGAGCAGTTCTTC
V gene: TRBV15; J gene: TRBJ2-2; clone size: .; D gene: .; CDR3 protein: CATSRDLYRANTGELFF; CDR3 DNA: TGTGCCACCAGCAGAGATTTGTACAGGGCAAACACCGGGGAGCTGTTTTTT
V gene: TRBV7-9; J gene: TRBJ2-2; clone size: few; D gene: .; CDR3 protein: CASSFNSGAELFF; CDR3 DNA: TGTGCCAGCAGCTTCAACTCCGGGGCAGAGCTGTTTTTT
V gene: TRBV29-1; J gene: TRBJ2-2; clone size: many; D gene: TRBD1; CDR3 protein: CSVDSGGRTGELFF; CDR3 DNA: TGCAGCGTTGATTCAGGGGGCCGGACCGGGGAGCTGTTTTTT
V gene: TRBV7-9; J gene: TRBJ2-1; clone size: many; D gene: .; CDR3 protein: CASSHGAGEQFF; CDR3 DNA: TGTGCCAGCAGCCACGGAGCGGGTGAGCAGTTCTTC
V gene: TRBV28; J gene: TRBJ2-5; clone size: few; D gene: TRBD2; CDR3 protein: CASSLTSGTREKTQYF; CDR3 DNA: TGTGCCAGCAGCCTAACTAGCGGGACCCGCGAAAAGACCCAGTACTTC
V gene: TRBV6-5; J gene: TRBJ2-7; clone size: many; D gene: TRBD2; CDR3 protein: CASSYSSGGSYEQYF; CDR3 DNA: TGTGCCAGCAGTTACTCTAGCGGGGGATCCTACGAGCAGTACTTC
V gene: TRBV28; J gene: TRBJ2-5; clone size: .; D gene: TRBD1; CDR3 protein: CASRTTGTGIPETQYF; CDR3 DNA: TGTGCCAGCAGGACCACCGGGACAGGGATCCCAGAGACCCAGTACTTC
V gene: TRBV2; J gene: TRBJ1-3; clone size: many; D gene: .; CDR3 protein: CASSPTETGNTIYF; CDR3 DNA: TGTGCCAGCAGTCCAACGGAGACAGGAAACACCATATATTTT
V gene: TRBV5-6; J gene: TRBJ2-3; clone size: few; D gene: TRBD2; CDR3 protein: CASSLGLAGNSDTQYF; CDR3 DNA: TGTGCCAGCAGCTTAGGGCTAGCGGGAAACTCAGATACGCAGTATTTT
V gene: TRBV4-1; J gene: TRBJ2-5; clone size: .; D gene: TRBD1; CDR3 protein: CASSQGVAGGETQYF; CDR3 DNA: TGCGCCAGCAGCCAAGGCGTAGCAGGGGGTGAGACCCAGTACTTC
V gene: TRBV11-2; J gene: TRBJ2-3; clone size: .; D gene: .; CDR3 protein: CASSPFPGVTFTDTQYF; CDR3 DNA: TGTGCCAGCAGCCCCTTCCCGGGCGTCACTTTTACAGATACGCAGTATTTT
V gene: TRBV6-1; J gene: TRBJ2-2; clone size: .; D gene: TRBD2; CDR3 protein: CATGLAGGTGELFF; CDR3 DNA: TGTGCCACGGGACTAGCGGGAGGCACCGGGGAGCTGTTTTTT
V gene: TRBV5-1; J gene: TRBJ2-5; clone size: many; D gene: .; CDR3 protein: CASKMAWVGQETQYF; CDR3 DNA: TGCGCCAGCAAGATGGCGTGGGTCGGGCAAGAGACCCAGTACTTC
V gene: TRBV15; J gene: TRBJ1-1; clone size: few; D gene: .; CDR3 protein: CATSRAEGPLGAFF; CDR3 DNA: TGTGCCACCAGCAGAGCCGAAGGGCCGCTCGGAGCTTTCTTT
V gene: TRBV11-2; J gene: TRBJ2-2; clone size: few; D gene: .; CDR3 protein: CASSSVRGANTGELFF; CDR3 DNA: TGTGCCAGCAGCTCCGTGAGGGGGGCGAACACCGGGGAGCTGTTTTTT
V gene: TRBV7-2; J gene: TRBJ2-5; clone size: .; D gene: .; CDR3 protein: CASSLAKREETQYF; CDR3 DNA: TGTGCCAGCAGCTTAGCGAAGCGGGAAGAGACCCAGTACTTC
V gene: TRBV29-1; J gene: TRBJ2-5; clone size: .; D gene: .; CDR3 protein: CSVVAARNQETQYF; CDR3 DNA: TGCAGCGTTGTAGCCGCTAGGAACCAAGAGACCCAGTACTTC
V gene: TRBV11-2; J gene: TRBJ1-4; clone size: many; D gene: TRBD1; CDR3 protein: CASSSRGTSEKLFF; CDR3 DNA: TGTGCCAGCAGCAGCAGGGGGACGAGTGAAAAACTGTTTTTT
V gene: TRBV14; J gene: TRBJ2-1; clone size: many; D gene: .; CDR3 protein: CASSQFGRSSYNEQFF; CDR3 DNA: TGTGCCAGCAGCCAGTTCGGACGGTCCTCCTACAATGAGCAGTTCTTC
V gene: TRBV28; J gene: TRBJ1-1; clone size: few; D gene: .; CDR3 protein: CASSLWTVMNVPTEAFF; CDR3 DNA: TGTGCCAGCAGTTTATGGACAGTCATGAACGTACCCACTGAAGCTTTCTTT
V gene: TRBV10-3; J gene: TRBJ2-1; clone size: .; D gene: TRBD1; CDR3 protein: CAINRDRGRNEQFF; CDR3 DNA: TGTGCCATCAACCGGGACAGGGGACGCAATGAGCAGTTCTTC
V gene: TRBV7-9; J gene: TRBJ2-3; clone size: .; D gene: .; CDR3 protein: CASSSTGTLSTDTQYF; CDR3 DNA: TGTGCCAGCAGCTCAACCGGGACACTTAGCACAGATACGCAGTATTTT
V gene: TRBV29-1; J gene: TRBJ1-1; clone size: many; D gene: .; CDR3 protein: CSVPSGTNTEAFF; CDR3 DNA: TGCAGCGTTCCATCCGGAACGAACACTGAAGCTTTCTTT
V gene: TRBV7-9; J gene: TRBJ1-5; clone size: few; D gene: .; CDR3 protein: CASSFVEGQPQHF; CDR3 DNA: TGTGCCAGCAGCTTCGTAGAGGGTCAGCCCCAGCATTTT
V gene: TRBV3-1; J gene: TRBJ1-6; clone size: many; D gene: .; CDR3 protein: CASSQQGSYNSPLHF; CDR3 DNA: TGTGCCAGCAGCCAACAGGGATCGTATAATTCACCCCTCCACTTT
V gene: TRBV6-6; J gene: TRBJ1-5; clone size: few; D gene: .; CDR3 protein: CASQGAFQPQHF; CDR3 DNA: TGTGCCAGCCAGGGCGCATTTCAGCCCCAGCATTTT
V gene: TRBV4-1; J gene: TRBJ1-1; clone size: .; D gene: TRBD1; CDR3 protein: CASSHPKTGRGTEAFF; CDR3 DNA: TGCGCCAGCAGCCACCCCAAGACAGGGAGGGGCACTGAAGCTTTCTTT
V gene: TRBV3-1; J gene: TRBJ2-5; clone size: .; D gene: TRBD2; CDR3 protein: CASSPHGSGGMSQETQYF; CDR3 DNA: TGTGCCAGCAGCCCCCATGGTAGCGGGGGGATGAGCCAAGAGACCCAGTACTTC
V gene: TRBV7-2; J gene: TRBJ2-5; clone size: .; D gene: .; CDR3 protein: CASSLRTLGFQETQYF; CDR3 DNA: TGTGCCAGCAGCTTAAGGACATTGGGGTTTCAAGAGACCCAGTACTTC
V gene: TRBV12-3/TRBV12-4; J gene: TRBJ1-6; clone size: many; D gene: .; CDR3 protein: CASSLEPPSSYNSPLHF; CDR3 DNA: TGTGCCAGCAGTTTGGAGCCACCGAGCTCCTATAATTCACCCCTCCACTTT
V gene: TRBV27; J gene: TRBJ1-1; clone size: .; D gene: TRBD1; CDR3 protein: CASSLWTGGTEAFF; CDR3 DNA: TGTGCCAGCAGTTTATGGACAGGGGGAACTGAAGCTTTCTTT
V gene: TRBV3-1; J gene: TRBJ2-1; clone size: many; D gene: TRBD1; CDR3 protein: CASSYHGTGDEQFF; CDR3 DNA: TGTGCCAGCAGCTACCACGGGACAGGGGATGAGCAGTTCTTC